Listed here are 3 T cell receptor beta chains from one sample, sequenced in a study of cytomegalovirus exposure and HLA in healthy donors. The PCR employed 60 Vbeta primers together with 13 Jbeta primers. TCRdb's copy holds only in-frame clones and misses some; the assay was immunoSEQ multiplex PCR. The repertoire holds over 150,000 clones, with nearly 80% as singletons. The sequenced material came from PBMCs. The origin of the receptors is a man between 18 and 29 years old in good health and CMV-seropositive.

The chain employs TRBV7-9 and TRBJ2-2, with 7 bases aligning to TRBD2. V shed 3 bases and J 2 bases; nucleotides not matched to a gene: 6. The CDR3 is 16 amino acids. From germline, CDR1 is SEHNR and CDR2 FQNEAQ (reference sequence). The DNA for the CDR3 is TGTGCCAGCAGCTTGGGCGGGGGAAGAAACACCGGGGAGCTGTTTTTT. This gives the protein CASSLGGGRNTGELFF.

The chain links TRBV7-7 to TRBJ2-5; 7 bases fit TRBD2. The better agreement between TRBJ2-7 and the DNA end casts doubt on the J call. The germline V gene encodes CDR1 SSHAT and CDR2 FNYEAQ (reference sequence). This CDR3 has 14 residues. In DNA, the CDR3 is TGTGCCAGCAGCTTCGGGCGGGAGTTCTACGAGCAGTACTTC. Its protein is CASSFGREFYEQYF.

J is TRBJ2-5 and V is TRBV2; TRBD2 agrees at 9 bases. The CDR3 extends over 14 amino acids. Trimming cost V 8 bases and J 5 bases; bases outside gene matches: 9. Germline V lookup: CDR1 SNHLY, CDR2 FYNNEI. CDR3 nucleotide sequence: TGTGCCAGCGACCTAGCGGGATTGAGGGAGACCCAGTACTTC. This encodes CASDLAGLRETQYF.